The rows below give T cell receptor beta chains drawn from one sample of a study of regulatory T cells in long-lasting Graves disease. TCRdb re-analysed the multiplex PCR reads in MiXCR, keeping a single row per CDR3 protein. The table shows 400,000 to 500,000 distinct CDR3 sequences, with about 16% occurring only once. A further study also used this sample, focusing on T cells in Graves' hyperthyroidism and ophthalmopathy.

The starting material was peripheral blood mononuclear cells (PBMCs), obtained at new diagnosis, from a patient treated with antithyroid drugs. The receptors here all came from a woman aged 18-29 years with Graves disease. Each CDR3 is given with its conserved first and last residue. A D gene is named only where the DNA matches it firmly. A row's size may be missing; if present it is once, few, many or a size class.

clone_size j_call v_call cdr3_length d_call cdr3_nt cdr3_aa
many TRBJ2-5 TRBV7-3 18 TRBD2 TGTGCCAGCAGCTTGGGGGCGGGGACTAGCGGGAGCCCGGGGACCCAGTACTTC CASSLGAGTSGSPGTQYF
many TRBJ2-3 TRBV6-1 15 TRBD2 TGTGCCAGCAGTCACGGACTAGCGGGAACAGATACGCAGTATTTT CASSHGLAGTDTQYF
few TRBJ2-1 TRBV6-2/TRBV6-3 13 NA TGTGCCAGCAGTTACCCGGGCTTCAATGAGCAGTTCTTC CASSYPGFNEQFF
NA TRBJ2-7 TRBV6-1 13 TRBD1 TGTGCCAGGCCCCAGGGGGCCGACTACCTATTCGACTTC CARPQGADYLFDF
few TRBJ2-7 TRBV15 15 TRBD2 TGTGCCACCAGCAATCGGCGGGAGACAACCTACGAGCAGTACTTC CATSNRRETTYEQYF
few TRBJ2-1 TRBV7-2 16 TRBD2 TGTGCCAGCAGCTTAGAGGGAGGCGGGAGTGGCAATGAGCAGTTCTTC CASSLEGGGSGNEQFF
few TRBJ2-7 TRBV2 13 NA TGTGCCAGCACCCAGGGGAGACGCTACGAGCAGTACTTC CASTQGRRYEQYF
many TRBJ2-3 TRBV28 14 TRBD1 TGTGCCAGCGGCCAGGGGGATATCGCAGATACGCAGTATTTT CASGQGDIADTQYF
few TRBJ2-7 TRBV4-1 15 NA TGCGCCAGCAGCCTAGAGGGGGGGGTGCCCTACGAGCAGTACTTC CASSLEGGVPYEQYF
few TRBJ2-1 TRBV27 14 TRBD2 TGTGCCAGCAGTTTGATAGGACTAGGCGTTGAGCAGTTCTTC CASSLIGLGVEQFF
many TRBJ2-3 TRBV7-8 14 NA TGTGCCAGCAATGCCGGAGGGGTGTCAGATACGCAGTATTTT CASNAGGVSDTQYF
many TRBJ2-3 TRBV7-8 16 TRBD2 TGTGCCAGCAGCTTAGCGGGAGCGGGAAGCACAGATACGCAGTATTTT CASSLAGAGSTDTQYF
NA TRBJ2-7 TRBV4-1 14 NA TGCGCCAGCAGCCAAGTCGCGCAAGCCTACGAGCAGTACTTC CASSQVAQAYEQYF
many TRBJ1-2 TRBV30 15 NA TGTGCCTGGACCCCGGTAACGGGTCCGATCTCTGGCTACACCTTC CAWTPVTGPISGYTF
many TRBJ1-5 TRBV10-3 16 TRBD1 TGTGCCATCAGTGAGGGGACAGGGGGAGGCAATCAGCCCCAGCATTTT CAISEGTGGGNQPQHF
few TRBJ2-7 TRBV7-2 16 TRBD2 TGTGCCAGCAGCGCCTCCGGGACTACGTTCTCCTACGAGCAGTACTTC CASSASGTTFSYEQYF
many TRBJ2-3 TRBV3-1 11 NA TGTGTCAGCAGCCAGGCCGATACGCAGTATTTT CVSSQADTQYF
many TRBJ2-2 TRBV30 14 NA TGTGCCTGGAGGACGTCCCTATTCACCGGGGAGCTGTTTTTT CAWRTSLFTGELFF
NA TRBJ2-7 TRBV7-6 14 NA TGTGCCAGCAGCTTAGTTCAGTCACCCTACGAGCAGTACTTC CASSLVQSPYEQYF